The 7 T cell receptor beta chains given below trace back to one sample, sequenced in a study of shared clonotypes between healthy human individuals. CD45RO negativity and positive selection for CCR7 defined naive CD8 cells, a population that excluded terminally differentiated effector memory CD45RA+ cells. Clones were read by immunoSEQ multiplex PCR, and TCRdb kept only the in-frame ones, dropping some. The repertoire holds roughly 810,000 clones, about 97% seen once, with 0.2% to 0.25% in the top ten. The sample consisted of naive CD8+ T cells sorted from blood. The origin of the receptors is a man aged 25 to 45 in good health.

The rearrangement joins TRBV4-1 to TRBJ2-7; no clear D gene. This CDR3 comprises 10 residues. CDR1 and CDR2 from the germline V gene are MGHRA and YSYEKL. V was shortened by 8 bases and J by 5 bases, with 7 bases between the two germline ends. CDR3 residues: CASGNHEQYF. For the CDR3, the DNA is TGCGCCAGCGGGAACCACGAGCAGTACTTC.

This chain uses TRBV9 with TRBJ1-5; D possibly corresponds to TRBD1 (5 bases). In germline, CDR1 is SGDLS, CDR2 YYNGEE. The CDR3 consists of 14 residues. V dropped 4 bases and J dropped 1 base, with 9 bases sitting between them. The CDR3 here is CASSYTGSNQPQHF. CDR3 DNA: TGTGCCAGCAGCTATACAGGAAGCAATCAGCCCCAGCATTTT.

Note on this clone: The sample carries other DNA sequences with the same CDR3. The chain uses TRBV7-6 and TRBJ2-7; a possible D gene is TRBD1 (6 bases). Germline CDR1 and CDR2: SGHVS and FNYEAQ. This CDR3 has 14 residues. V lost 1 base and J lost 2, with 9 bases in between. CDR3 residues: CASSLGQGTYEQYF. The CDR3 bases are TGTGCCAGCAGCTTAGGGCAGGGGACCTACGAGCAGTACTTC.

The genes are TRBV7-6 and TRBJ2-7; perhaps D is TRBD1 or TRBD2 (5 bases each). The CDR3 has 14 residues. Germline V lookup: CDR1 SGHVS, CDR2 FNYEAQ. Trimming took off 5 bases at V and 0 bases at J, with 11 bases between the two ends. CDR3 DNA: TGTGCCAGCAGCCCGGGGCTGGGCTCCTACGAGCAGTACTTC. It translates to CASSPGLGSYEQYF.

As regards this clone: One end of the junction does not line up with germline, which may come from a read error. The CDR3 spells CASSLGPLSERGTQYF. The CDR3 DNA sequence: TGTGCCAGCAGTTTGGGCCCCCTCTCGGAGCGTGGTACGCAGTATTTT. The chain is built from TRBV5-5 and TRBJ2-3; D not certain. The germline gives CDR1 SGHKS, CDR2 YYEKEE (reference sequence). The CDR3 is 16 amino acids.

The CDR3: CASSLGPLRQETQYF. Here the CDR3 DNA reads TGTGCCAGCAGCTTAGGACCCCTCAGGCAAGAGACCCAGTACTTC. The chain is built from TRBV7-2 and TRBJ2-5; D is ambiguous. Germline V lookup: CDR1 SGHTA, CDR2 FQGNSA. The V gene lost 1 base and the J gene lost 2 bases, with 11 bases spanning the gap. CDR3 length: 15 residues.

CDR3 amino acids: CASGYWEEGTF. CDR3 DNA: TGTGCCAGCGGATACTGGGAAGAGGGCACCTTC. This rearrangement joins TRBV28 to TRBJ1-2; no clear D gene. V gave up 8 bases and J gave up 13 bases, with 17 bases separating them. This CDR3 has 11 residues. Germline V gives CDR1 MDHEN, CDR2 SYDVKM.